The sequence of this TCR beta chain was determined in a study of shared clonotypes between healthy human individuals. Germline values: CDR1 MNHEY, CDR2 SMNVEV (reference sequence). The V and J ends lost 5 bases and 0 bases respectively, with 16 bases between them. This CDR3 region has 16 residues. In the sorted-subset replicate PCRs, 200 ng DNA, 25,000 to 35,000 T cell genomes, was used. Generated by immunoSEQ multiplex PCR, the TCRdb table keeps only in-frame clones and is missing some. The top ten clones hold 1.2% of a sample with 1.5 million to 2.5 million clones, roughly 94% of them seen once. Naive-designated CD8 cells lacked CD45RO, were positively enriched for CCR7, and omitted terminally differentiated effector memory CD45RA+ cells.

Source material: naive CD8+ T cells sorted from blood. This sequence was found in a man younger than 35 in good health. The J gene is TRBJ2-5, the V gene TRBV27, with D perhaps matching TRBD2 (7 bases). DNA of the CDR3: TGTGCCAGCAGTCTGATAGGGGGGGGGTACCAAGAGACCCAGTACTTC. This gives the protein CASSLIGGGYQETQYF.